The 9 T cell receptor beta chains in this list originate from one sample, sequenced in a study of T-cell reconstitution after alpha-beta-depleted transplantation in children. A TCRbeta library incorporating unique molecular identifiers was prepared. One entry per CDR3 protein, called by TCRdb with MiXCR from the PCR reads. The data show about 400,000 distinct CDR3 sequences, with about 20% seen just once and around 4% held by the top ten. Sequencing was performed on PBMCs from the stem cell graft donor, taken from the stem cell graft. The receptor source for this set is a human donor who donated a stem cell graft to a child with acute myeloid leukemia.

This clonotype was seen a few times. The V gene is TRBV20-1, the J gene TRBJ2-2; D uncertain. The CDR3 is 14 residues long. CDR1 and CDR2 from the germline V gene are DFQATT and SNEGSKA (reference sequence). V shed 6 bases and J shed 6 bases, with 17 bases lying between them. The chain's CDR3 is CSASRKAKSGELFF. CDR3 nucleotides: TGCAGTGCAAGTCGTAAAGCTAAGTCCGGGGAGCTGTTTTTT.

This chain connects TRBV2 to TRBJ2-1; 7 positions agree with TRBD1. Germline V gene lookup returns CDR1 SNHLY and CDR2 FYNNEI. The CDR3 is made up of 15 amino acids. V lost 6 bases, J lost 2 bases, and 7 bases stayed unmatched. CDR3: CASRIRGLPYNEQFF. CDR3 sequence (DNA): TGTGCCAGCAGGATTAGGGGGCTCCCCTACAATGAGCAGTTCTTC.

The rearrangement joins TRBV2 to TRBJ2-1, with TRBD2 identical over 8 bases. CDR3 length: 14 amino acids. From germline, CDR1 is SNHLY and CDR2 FYNNEI. J lost 8 bases, V lost 8 bases, and 11 bases had no gene match. This chain's CDR3 is CASCGGSGTDEQFF. CDR3 sequence (DNA): TGTGCCAGCTGCGGCGGTAGCGGGACCGATGAGCAGTTCTTC.

This clonotype was found many times. The rearrangement links TRBV20-1 to TRBJ2-5; weak D call: TRBD2 (5 bases). The CDR3 consists of 13 residues. Germline V gene data show CDR1 as DFQATT and CDR2 as SNEGSKA (reference sequence). Trimming stripped 2 bases from V and 2 bases from J, with 9 bases between. The CDR3 loop reads CSARPPGQETQYF. CDR3 nucleotides: TGCAGTGCTAGACCCCCGGGACAAGAGACCCAGTACTTC.

The chain combines TRBV15 with TRBJ1-1, with D unclear. Germline V gene sequence: CDR1 LNHNV, CDR2 YYDKDF (reference sequence). The CDR3 loop spans 12 amino acids. Between the trimmed V and J ends, which lost 0 bases and 8 bases, there was a span of 7 bases. This CDR3 reads CATSRDPAEAFF. The CDR3 DNA sequence: TGTGCCACCAGCAGAGATCCAGCAGAAGCTTTCTTT.

This clonotype was detected a few times. The CDR3 bases are TGTGCCAGCAGCCCCTTGGGTAGGTCCCGAAGGGACACTGAAGCTTTCTTT. Amino acid sequence: CASSPLGRSRRDTEAFF. The chain joins TRBV7-8 to TRBJ1-1; D gene ambiguous. The CDR3 has 17 amino acids. Germline V gene sequence: CDR1 SGHVS, CDR2 FQNEAQ. V lost 5 bases to trimming and J lost 3 bases, with 22 bases between them.

This clonotype was observed many times. The chain recombines TRBV6-5 with TRBJ2-5; D is unclear. The CDR3 totals 13 residues. Germline lookup yields CDR1 MNHEY and CDR2 SVGAGI. Trimming stripped 0 bases from V and 0 bases from J, with 2 bases between. In DNA, the CDR3 is TGTGCCAGCAGTTACTCGAACCAAGAGACCCAGTACTTC. This translates into CASSYSNQETQYF.

The chain is built from TRBV6-2 or TRBV6-3 and TRBJ2-1, with 7 bases aligning to TRBD1. The CDR3 is made up of 15 amino acids. CDR1 and CDR2 (germline): MNHEY, SVGEGT. V lost 5 bases to trimming and J lost 5 bases; unmatched junction nucleotides: 9. In DNA, the CDR3 is TGTGCCAGCAGTCCCCGGACAGGAAAGAACAATGAGCAGTTCTTC. This translates into CASSPRTGKNNEQFF.

This clonotype was detected a few times. The chain couples TRBV25-1 to TRBJ2-1, with D unclear. Trimming left V 0 bases short and J 2 bases short, with 8 bases between. The CDR3 has 15 amino acids. Germline V gene lookup returns CDR1 MGHDK and CDR2 SYGVNS. The CDR3 sequence: CASSEYRQPYNEQFF. The CDR3 DNA is TGTGCCAGCAGTGAATATCGGCAGCCCTACAATGAGCAGTTCTTC.